This T cell receptor beta chain was sequenced in a study of human T cells and chemical hapten exposure. Study details: Patients, mostly women, had alopecia areata, alopecia totalis or alopecia universalis.

TCRdb used MiXCR to reprocess the RACE reads, holding one entry per CDR3 protein. The top ten hold around 5% of the sample, which has 28,000 or so distinct CDR3 sequences, nearly 6% seen once. Time point denoted: patch test 3, about 24 weeks after DPC sensitization. Indicated treatment: therapeutic diphenylcyclopropenone sensitization with weekly scalp DPC. This clonotype was found many times. The CDR3 is 16 residues long. The germline CDR1 and CDR2 sequences are LGHNA and YNFKEQ. The ends were cut back, 1 base at V and 2 bases at J, with 11 bases in the middle. The sequence was obtained from a man aged 25-45 years with alopecia areata. Some clones in this sample may be carry-over from other donors' samples. The sequencing here drew on whole blood, taken in connection with sensitization to the hapten diphenylcyclopropenone (DPC). The rearrangement joins TRBV4-2 to TRBJ2-2; possibly TRBD2 for D (6 bases). The CDR3 reads CASSQVVGLNTGELFF. The CDR3 DNA reads as TGTGCCAGCAGCCAAGTAGTGGGACTTAACACCGGGGAGCTGTTTTTT.